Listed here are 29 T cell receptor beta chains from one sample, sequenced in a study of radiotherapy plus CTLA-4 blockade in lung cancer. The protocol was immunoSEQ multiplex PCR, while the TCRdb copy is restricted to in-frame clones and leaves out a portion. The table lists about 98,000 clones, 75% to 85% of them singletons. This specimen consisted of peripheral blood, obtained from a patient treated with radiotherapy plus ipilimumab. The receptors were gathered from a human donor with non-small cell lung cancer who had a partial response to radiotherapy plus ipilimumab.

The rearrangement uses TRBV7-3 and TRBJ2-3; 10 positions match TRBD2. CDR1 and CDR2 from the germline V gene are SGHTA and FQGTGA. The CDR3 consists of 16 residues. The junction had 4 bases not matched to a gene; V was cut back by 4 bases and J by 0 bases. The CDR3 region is CASSSLTSGSTDTQYF. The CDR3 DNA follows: TGTGCCAGCAGCTCCCTGACTAGCGGGAGCACAGATACGCAGTATTTT.

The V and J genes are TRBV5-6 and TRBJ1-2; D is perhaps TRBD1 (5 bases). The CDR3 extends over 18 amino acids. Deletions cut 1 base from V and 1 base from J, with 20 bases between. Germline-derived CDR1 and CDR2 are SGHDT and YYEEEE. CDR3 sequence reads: CASSLSLTVSSLNYGYTF. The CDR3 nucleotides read TGTGCCAGCAGCTTGAGTTTGACAGTCTCGTCTCTTAACTATGGCTACACCTTC.

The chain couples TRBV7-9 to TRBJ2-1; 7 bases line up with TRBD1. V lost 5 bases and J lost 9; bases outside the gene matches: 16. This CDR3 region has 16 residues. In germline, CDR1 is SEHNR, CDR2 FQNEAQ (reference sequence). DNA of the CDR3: TGTGCCAGCAGCCAGATGTTGGGACAGCGTACCCCTGAGCAGTTCTTC. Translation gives CASSQMLGQRTPEQFF.

The CDR3 loop reads CASSLVGLAGDGEQYF. The CDR3, as DNA: TGTGCCAGCAGCTTAGTTGGACTAGCGGGAGATGGCGAGCAGTACTTC. V is TRBV7-2 and J is TRBJ2-5; 13 nucleotides match TRBD2. With the DNA end fitting TRBJ2-7 better, the J assignment may be wrong. CDR1 and CDR2 from the germline V gene are SGHTA and FQGNSA. CDR3 length: 16 amino acids.

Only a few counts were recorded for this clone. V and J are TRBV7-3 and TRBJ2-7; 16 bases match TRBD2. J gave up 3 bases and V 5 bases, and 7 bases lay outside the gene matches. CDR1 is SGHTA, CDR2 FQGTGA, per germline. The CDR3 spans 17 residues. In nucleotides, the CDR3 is TGTGCCAGCAGCCTAGGGACTAGCGGGAGGGTCAGCTACGAGCAGTACTTC. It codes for CASSLGTSGRVSYEQYF.

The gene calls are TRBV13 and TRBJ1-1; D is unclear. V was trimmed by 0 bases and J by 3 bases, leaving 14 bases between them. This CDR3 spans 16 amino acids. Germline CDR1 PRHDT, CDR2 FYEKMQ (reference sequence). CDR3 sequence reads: CASSLGAGIGDTEAFF. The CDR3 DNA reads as TGTGCCAGCAGCTTAGGAGCGGGTATCGGTGACACTGAAGCTTTCTTT.

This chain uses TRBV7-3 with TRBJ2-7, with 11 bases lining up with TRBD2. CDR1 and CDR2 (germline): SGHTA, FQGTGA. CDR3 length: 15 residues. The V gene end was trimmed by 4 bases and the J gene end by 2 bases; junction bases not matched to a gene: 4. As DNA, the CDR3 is TGTGCCAGCAGCTCCGGGACTAGCGGCACCTACGAGCAGTACTTC. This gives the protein CASSSGTSGTYEQYF.

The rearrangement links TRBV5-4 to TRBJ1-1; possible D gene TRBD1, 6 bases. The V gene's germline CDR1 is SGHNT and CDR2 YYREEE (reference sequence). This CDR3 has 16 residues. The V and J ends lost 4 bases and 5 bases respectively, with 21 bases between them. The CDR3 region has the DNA TGTGCCAGCAGCCAAGAAACTTACCAGGGGTTGACTGAAGCTTTCTTT. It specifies CASSQETYQGLTEAFF. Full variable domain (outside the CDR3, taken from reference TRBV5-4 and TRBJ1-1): ETGVTQSPTHLIKTRGQQVTLRCSSQSGHNTVSWYQQALGQGPQFIFQYYREEENGRGNFPPRFSGLQFPNYSSELNVNALELDDSALYLCASSQETYQGLTEAFFGQGTRLTVV.

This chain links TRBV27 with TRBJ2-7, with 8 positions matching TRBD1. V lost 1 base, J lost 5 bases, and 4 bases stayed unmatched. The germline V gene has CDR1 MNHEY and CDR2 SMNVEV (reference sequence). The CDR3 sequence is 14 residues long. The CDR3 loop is CASSLYVTGDEQYF. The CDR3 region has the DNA TGTGCCAGCAGTTTATATGTGACAGGGGACGAGCAGTACTTC.

The CDR3 is CASSPRQSAPYEQYF. CDR3 coding DNA: TGTGCCAGCAGCCCCCGACAGTCAGCCCCCTACGAGCAGTACTTC. The chain has TRBV14 and TRBJ2-7, with D perhaps TRBD1 (5 bases). CDR1 and CDR2 from the germline V gene are SGHDN and FVKESK. V dropped 4 bases and J dropped 2 bases, with 15 bases sitting between them. This CDR3 spans 15 amino acids.

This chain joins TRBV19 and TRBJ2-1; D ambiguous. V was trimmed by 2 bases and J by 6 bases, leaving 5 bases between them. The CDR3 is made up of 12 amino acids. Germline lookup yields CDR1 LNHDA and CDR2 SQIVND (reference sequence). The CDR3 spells CASSIRSNEQFF. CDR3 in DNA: TGTGCCAGTAGTATAAGGAGCAATGAGCAGTTCTTC.

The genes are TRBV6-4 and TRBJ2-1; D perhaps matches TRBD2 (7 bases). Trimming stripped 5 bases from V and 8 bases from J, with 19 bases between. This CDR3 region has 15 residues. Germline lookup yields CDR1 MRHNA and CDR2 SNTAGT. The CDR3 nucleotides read TGTGCCAGCAGTCGCGCGGGAGAGGGGGTCGATGAGCAGTTCTTC. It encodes CASSRAGEGVDEQFF.

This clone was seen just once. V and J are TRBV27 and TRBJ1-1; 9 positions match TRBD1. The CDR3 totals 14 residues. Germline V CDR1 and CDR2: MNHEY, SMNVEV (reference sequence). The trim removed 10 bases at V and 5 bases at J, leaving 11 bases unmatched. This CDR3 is CATKYRGLGTEAFF. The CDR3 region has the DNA TGTGCCACCAAGTACAGGGGGCTGGGGACTGAAGCTTTCTTT.

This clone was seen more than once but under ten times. The chain's CDR3 is CASSRGTTGLTGELFF. The DNA of the CDR3 is TGTGCCAGCAGCAGGGGAACGACAGGGCTTACCGGGGAGCTGTTTTTT. V is TRBV7-9 and J is TRBJ2-2; TRBD1 aligns across 7 bases. From germline, CDR1 is SEHNR and CDR2 FQNEAQ (reference sequence). The CDR3 sequence is 16 residues long. After removal of 5 bases from V and 5 bases from J, the junction contained 11 bases not matched to a gene.

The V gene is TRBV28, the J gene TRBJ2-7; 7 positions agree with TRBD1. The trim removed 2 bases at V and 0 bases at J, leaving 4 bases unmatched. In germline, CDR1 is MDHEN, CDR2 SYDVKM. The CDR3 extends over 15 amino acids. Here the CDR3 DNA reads TGTGCCAGCAGTTTAGCCGGGACAGTCTCCTACGAGCAGTACTTC. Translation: CASSLAGTVSYEQYF.

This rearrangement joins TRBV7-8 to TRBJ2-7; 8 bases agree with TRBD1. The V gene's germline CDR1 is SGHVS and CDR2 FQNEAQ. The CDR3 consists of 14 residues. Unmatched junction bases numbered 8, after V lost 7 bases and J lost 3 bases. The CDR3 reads CASTLSGTGYEQYF. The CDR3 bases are TGTGCCAGCACGCTTAGTGGGACAGGCTACGAGCAGTACTTC.

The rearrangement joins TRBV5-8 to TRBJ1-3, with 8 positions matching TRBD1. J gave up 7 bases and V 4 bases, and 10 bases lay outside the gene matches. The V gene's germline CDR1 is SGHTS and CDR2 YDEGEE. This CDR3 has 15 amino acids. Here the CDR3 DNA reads TGTGCCAGCAGCCTCCGCGGACAGGGAGCTAACACCATATATTTT. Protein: CASSLRGQGANTIYF.

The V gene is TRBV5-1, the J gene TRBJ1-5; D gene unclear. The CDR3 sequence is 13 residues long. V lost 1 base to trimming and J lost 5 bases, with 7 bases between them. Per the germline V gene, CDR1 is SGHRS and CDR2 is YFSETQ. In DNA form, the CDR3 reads TGCGCCAGCAGCTTGACGGCGGATCAGCCCCAGCATTTT. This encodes CASSLTADQPQHF.

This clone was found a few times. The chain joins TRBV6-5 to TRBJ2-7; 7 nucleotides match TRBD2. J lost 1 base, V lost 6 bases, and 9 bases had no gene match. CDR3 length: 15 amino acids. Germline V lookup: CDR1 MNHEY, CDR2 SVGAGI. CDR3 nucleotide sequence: TGTGCCAGCAGCCTGAGGGACTATTCATCCTACGAGCAGTACTTC. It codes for CASSLRDYSSYEQYF.

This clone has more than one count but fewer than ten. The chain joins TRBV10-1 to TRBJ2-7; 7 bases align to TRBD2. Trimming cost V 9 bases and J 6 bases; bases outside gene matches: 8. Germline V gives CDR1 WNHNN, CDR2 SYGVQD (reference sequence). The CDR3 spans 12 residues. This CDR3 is CASAPGEGEQYF. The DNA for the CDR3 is TGCGCCAGTGCCCCCGGGGAGGGCGAGCAGTACTTC.

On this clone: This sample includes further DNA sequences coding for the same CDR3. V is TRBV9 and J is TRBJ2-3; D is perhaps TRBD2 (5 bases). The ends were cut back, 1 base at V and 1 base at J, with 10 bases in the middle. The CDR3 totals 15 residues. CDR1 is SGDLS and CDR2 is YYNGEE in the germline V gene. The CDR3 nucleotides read TGTGCCAGCAGCGTATCCGGGATCGGCACAGATACGCAGTATTTT. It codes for CASSVSGIGTDTQYF.

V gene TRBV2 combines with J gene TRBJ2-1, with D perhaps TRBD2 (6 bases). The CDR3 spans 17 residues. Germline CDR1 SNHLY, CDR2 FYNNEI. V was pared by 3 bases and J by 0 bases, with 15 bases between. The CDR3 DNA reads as TGTGCCAGCAGTGAGAGCCTAGCGCTAAGCTCCTACAATGAGCAGTTCTTC. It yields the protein CASSESLALSSYNEQFF.

The CDR3 region has the DNA TGTGCCAGCAGTTCCCGCCACTTTGAGAGCTACACCTTC. It translates to CASSSRHFESYTF. The chain is built from TRBV28 and TRBJ1-2; D not resolved. Trimming left V 4 bases short and J 9 bases short, with 15 bases between. The CDR3 extends over 13 amino acids. From germline, CDR1 is MDHEN and CDR2 SYDVKM.

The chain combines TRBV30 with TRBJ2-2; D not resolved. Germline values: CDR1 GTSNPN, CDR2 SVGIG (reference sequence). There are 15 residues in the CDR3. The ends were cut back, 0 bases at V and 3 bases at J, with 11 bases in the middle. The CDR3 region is CAWSVMGLHTGELFF. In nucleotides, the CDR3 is TGTGCCTGGAGTGTGATGGGCCTACACACCGGGGAGCTGTTTTTT.

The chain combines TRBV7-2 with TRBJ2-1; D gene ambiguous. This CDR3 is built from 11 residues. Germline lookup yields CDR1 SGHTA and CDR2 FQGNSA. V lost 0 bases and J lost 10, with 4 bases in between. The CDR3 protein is CASSLAREQFF. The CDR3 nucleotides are TGTGCCAGCAGCTTAGCGAGGGAGCAGTTCTTC.

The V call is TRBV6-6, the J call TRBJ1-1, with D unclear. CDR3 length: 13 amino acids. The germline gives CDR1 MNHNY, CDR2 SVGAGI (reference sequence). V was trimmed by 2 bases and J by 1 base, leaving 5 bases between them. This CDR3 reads CASSYGQNTEAFF. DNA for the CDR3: TGTGCCAGCAGTTACGGGCAGAACACTGAAGCTTTCTTT.

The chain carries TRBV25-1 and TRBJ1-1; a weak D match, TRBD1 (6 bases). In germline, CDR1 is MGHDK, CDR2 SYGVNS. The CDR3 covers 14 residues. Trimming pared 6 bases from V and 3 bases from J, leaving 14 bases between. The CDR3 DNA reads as TGTGCCAGCAGAGCTGGGCAGGGGCACACTGAAGCTTTCTTT. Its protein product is CASRAGQGHTEAFF.

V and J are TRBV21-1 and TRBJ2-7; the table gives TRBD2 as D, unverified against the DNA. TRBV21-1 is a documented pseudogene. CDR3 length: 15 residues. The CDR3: CASSNPSGSPSEQYF. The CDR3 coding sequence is TGTGCCAGCAGCAACCCTAGCGGGAGCCCCTCCGAGCAGTACTTC.

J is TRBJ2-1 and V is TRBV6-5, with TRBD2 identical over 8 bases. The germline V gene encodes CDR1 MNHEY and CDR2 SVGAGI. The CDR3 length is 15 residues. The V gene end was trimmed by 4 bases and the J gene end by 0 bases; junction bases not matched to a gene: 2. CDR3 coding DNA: TGTGCCAGCAGTTTCAGCGGGAGCTCCTACAATGAGCAGTTCTTC. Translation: CASSFSGSSYNEQFF.